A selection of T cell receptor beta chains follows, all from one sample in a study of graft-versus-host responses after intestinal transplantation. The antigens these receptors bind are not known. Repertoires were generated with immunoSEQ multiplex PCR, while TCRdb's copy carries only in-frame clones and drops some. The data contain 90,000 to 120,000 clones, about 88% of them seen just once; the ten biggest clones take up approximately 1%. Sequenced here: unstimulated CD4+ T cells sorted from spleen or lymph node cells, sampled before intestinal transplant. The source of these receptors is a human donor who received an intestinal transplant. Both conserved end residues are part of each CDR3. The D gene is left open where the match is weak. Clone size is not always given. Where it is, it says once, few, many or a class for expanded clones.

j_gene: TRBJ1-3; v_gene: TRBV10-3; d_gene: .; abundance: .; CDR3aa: CAIRDRLNSGNTIYF; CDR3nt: TGTGCCATCAGGGACCGACTAAACTCTGGAAACACCATATATTTT
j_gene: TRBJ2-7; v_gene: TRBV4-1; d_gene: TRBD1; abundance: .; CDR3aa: CASSKAGTGGYEQYF; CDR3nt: TGCGCCAGCAGCAAAGCCGGGACAGGGGGCTACGAGCAGTACTTC
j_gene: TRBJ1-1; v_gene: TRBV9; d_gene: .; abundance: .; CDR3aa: CASSVTAGGGGMNAEAFF; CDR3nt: TGTGCCAGCAGCGTGACAGCCGGGGGCGGGGGGATGAACGCTGAAGCTTTCTTT
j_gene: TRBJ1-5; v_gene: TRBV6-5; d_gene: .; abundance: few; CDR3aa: CASSYSIPAHQPQHF; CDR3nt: TGTGCCAGCAGTTACTCGATTCCGGCACACCAGCCCCAGCATTTT
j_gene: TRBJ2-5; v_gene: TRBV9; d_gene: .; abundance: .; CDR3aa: CASSIQGSETQYF; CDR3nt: TGTGCCAGCAGCATACAGGGTTCCGAGACCCAGTACTTC
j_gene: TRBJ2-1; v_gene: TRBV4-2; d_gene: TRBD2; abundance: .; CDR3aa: CASSPTSGGDNEQFF; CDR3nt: TGTGCCAGCAGCCCCACTAGCGGGGGGGACAATGAGCAGTTCTTC
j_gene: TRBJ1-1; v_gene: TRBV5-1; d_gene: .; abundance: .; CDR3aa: CASTAGGGMNTEAFF; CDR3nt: TGCGCCAGCACCGCAGGTGGGGGCATGAACACTGAAGCTTTCTTT
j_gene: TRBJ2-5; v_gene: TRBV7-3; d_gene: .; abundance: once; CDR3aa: CASSLTARGRDSETQYF; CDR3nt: TGTGCCAGCAGCTTAACAGCCCGTGGCAGGGACTCAGAGACCCAGTACTTC
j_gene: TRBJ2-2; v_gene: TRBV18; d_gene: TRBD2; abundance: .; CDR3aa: CASSPALAGANTGELFF; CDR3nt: TGTGCCAGCTCACCAGCTTTAGCGGGAGCGAACACCGGGGAGCTGTTTTTT
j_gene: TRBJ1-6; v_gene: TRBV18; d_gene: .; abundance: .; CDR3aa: CASSPREGTRSPLHF; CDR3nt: TGTGCCAGCTCACCACGGGAGGGGACTCGGTCACCCCTCCACTTT
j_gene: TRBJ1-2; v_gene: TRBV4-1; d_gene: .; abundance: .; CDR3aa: CASSPPTPSGLNGYTF; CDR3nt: TGCGCCAGCAGCCCACCGACTCCCAGTGGATTGAATGGCTACACCTTC
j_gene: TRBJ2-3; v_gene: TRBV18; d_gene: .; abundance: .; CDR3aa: CASSPGYSTDTQYF; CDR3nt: TGTGCCAGCTCCCCGGGATATAGCACAGATACGCAGTATTTT
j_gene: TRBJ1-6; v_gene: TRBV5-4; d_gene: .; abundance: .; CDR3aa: CASSLRLGGGENSPLHF; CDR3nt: TGTGCCAGCAGCTTGCGTTTGGGGGGGGGAGAGAATTCACCCCTCCACTTT
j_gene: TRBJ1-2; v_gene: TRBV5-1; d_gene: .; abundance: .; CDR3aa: CASSLEGVGYTF; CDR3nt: TGCGCCAGCAGCTTGGAGGGGGTCGGCTACACCTTC
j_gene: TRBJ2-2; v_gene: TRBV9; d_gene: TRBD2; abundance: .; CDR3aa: CASSVGTAGGLWAGELFF; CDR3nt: TGTGCCAGCAGCGTAGGAACAGCGGGGGGGCTTTGGGCCGGGGAGCTGTTTTTT
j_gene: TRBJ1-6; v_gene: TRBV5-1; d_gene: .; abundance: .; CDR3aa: CASSLEGNNSPLHF; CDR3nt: TGCGCCAGCAGCTTGGAAGGAAATAATTCACCCCTCCACTTT